These T cell receptor beta chains were read from a single sample in a study of blood T cell repertoires in COVID-19. TCRdb keeps only in-frame clones here, not all; method: immunoSEQ multiplex PCR. The top ten hold approximately 3% of the sample, which has approximately 170,000 clones, approximately 79% seen once. Input material: peripheral blood. The receptors come from a woman of 80 years or more with acute or convalescent COVID-19. The CDR3 runs from the conserved cysteine through the conserved F or W. Each record gives: J gene, D gene, V gene, clone size, CDR3 DNA, CDR3 protein. The D gene is left open where the match is weak. Part of the rows lack a size; the others show once, few, many or a class for expanded clones.

J: TRBJ2-3; D: TRBD1; V: TRBV11-3; size: few; DNA: TGTGCCAGCAGCTCGGGACAGGGAAGCGTAGATACGCAGTATTTT; CDR3: CASSSGQGSVDTQYF
J: TRBJ2-1; D: TRBD1; V: TRBV14; size: .; DNA: TGTGCCAGCAGCCACTCCGGGACAGCCTCCTACAATGAGCAGTTCTTC; CDR3: CASSHSGTASYNEQFF
J: TRBJ1-3; D: TRBD1; V: TRBV11-2; size: .; DNA: TGTGCCACCGACCCGGGACAGGGGGCGCGAGGAAACACCATATATTTT; CDR3: CATDPGQGARGNTIYF
J: TRBJ2-7; D: .; V: TRBV28; size: .; DNA: TGTGCCAGCAGTTTCGAGCGCCCTTCGCGGGTGCTAACCTACGAGCAGTACTTC; CDR3: CASSFERPSRVLTYEQYF
J: TRBJ1-2; D: TRBD1; V: TRBV19; size: few; DNA: TGTGCCAGTAGTCTTGGGACAGGAACTAACTATGGCTACACCTTC; CDR3: CASSLGTGTNYGYTF
J: TRBJ1-1; D: TRBD1; V: TRBV5-1; size: .; DNA: TGCGCCAGCAGGAAGGGACAGGGGCGAGGAAGCACTGAAGCTTTCTTT; CDR3: CASRKGQGRGSTEAFF
J: TRBJ2-5; D: TRBD1; V: TRBV7-9; size: .; DNA: TGTGCCAGCAGCTGGGGACAGGGGGATGGAGAGACCCAGTACTTC; CDR3: CASSWGQGDGETQYF
J: TRBJ2-1; D: TRBD2; V: TRBV29-1; size: .; DNA: TGCAGCGTCGCTAGGGTGACTAGCGGGAGAGGTGAGCAGTTCTTC; CDR3: CSVARVTSGRGEQFF
J: TRBJ1-4; D: .; V: TRBV14; size: .; DNA: TGTGCCAGCAGTCTAGCCGGGGGATCTGAAAAACTGTTTTTT; CDR3: CASSLAGGSEKLFF
J: TRBJ1-2; D: .; V: TRBV28; size: .; DNA: TGTGCCAGCAGTGCGGATTGGACAGCATACACCTTC; CDR3: CASSADWTAYTF
J: TRBJ1-2; D: TRBD1; V: TRBV5-1; size: .; DNA: TGCGCCAGCAGTAATGGACAGGGAGGAGGCTACACCTTC; CDR3: CASSNGQGGGYTF
J: TRBJ1-2; D: .; V: TRBV30; size: .; DNA: TGTGCCTGGACCGTCGCGTATGGCTACACCTTC; CDR3: CAWTVAYGYTF
J: TRBJ2-1; D: TRBD2; V: TRBV9; size: few; DNA: TGTGCCAGCAGTTTAGCGGGAGGTCGCAATGAGCAGTTCTTC; CDR3: CASSLAGGRNEQFF
J: TRBJ2-3; D: TRBD2; V: TRBV3-1/TRBV3-2; size: .; DNA: TGTGCCAGCAGCCGGACTAGCGGCACAGATACGCAGTATTTT; CDR3: CASSRTSGTDTQYF
J: TRBJ1-1; D: TRBD1; V: TRBV5-4; size: .; DNA: TGTGCCAGCAGCTCCGGGGTTGTGACAGGGTGGACTGAAGCTTTCTTT; CDR3: CASSSGVVTGWTEAFF
J: TRBJ2-1; D: .; V: TRBV6-2/TRBV6-3; size: .; DNA: TGTGCCAGCAGTTACGTTTCCTGGGGGCCAAGGCAGTTCTTC; CDR3: CASSYVSWGPRQFF
J: TRBJ2-6; D: .; V: TRBV3-1/TRBV3-2; size: few; DNA: TGTGCCAGCAGCCAAGCTTCTGGGGCCAACGTCCTGACTTTC; CDR3: CASSQASGANVLTF
J: TRBJ2-7; D: .; V: TRBV5-1; size: .; DNA: TGCGCCAGCAGCTTGAGTAGCCCAGCTTCCTACGAGCAGTACTTC; CDR3: CASSLSSPASYEQYF
J: TRBJ1-1; D: .; V: TRBV7-2; size: .; DNA: TGTGCCAGCAGCTTTAACAGGGTGGGTACTGAAGCTTTCTTT; CDR3: CASSFNRVGTEAFF
J: TRBJ2-7; D: .; V: TRBV6-5; size: .; DNA: TGTGCCAGCAGCCGGACAGAATCCTACGAGCAGTACTTC; CDR3: CASSRTESYEQYF
J: TRBJ1-1; D: .; V: TRBV19; size: once; DNA: TGTGCCAGTAGTACTCAGGGTAATACTGAAGCTTTCTTT; CDR3: CASSTQGNTEAFF
J: TRBJ2-7; D: TRBD2; V: TRBV6-2/TRBV6-3; size: .; DNA: TGTGCCAGCAGTTACCCCGGACTAGTTCCCAGGCGGCAGTACTTC; CDR3: CASSYPGLVPRRQYF
J: TRBJ2-6; D: .; V: TRBV5-4; size: .; DNA: TGTGCCAGCAGCTCTGCGATTTCTGGGGCCAACGTCCTGACTTTC; CDR3: CASSSAISGANVLTF
J: TRBJ2-7; D: .; V: TRBV11-1; size: .; DNA: TGTGCCAGCAGCTTAGTTGACTTCTCCTACGAGCAGTACTTC; CDR3: CASSLVDFSYEQYF
J: TRBJ1-1; D: .; V: TRBV6-1; size: .; DNA: TGTGCCAGCAGTGATGGCTTAACTGAAGCTTTCTTT; CDR3: CASSDGLTEAFF
J: TRBJ1-4; D: .; V: TRBV10-2; size: .; DNA: TGCGCCAGCAGTGAGAGCCCTGAAAAACTGTTTTTT; CDR3: CASSESPEKLFF
J: TRBJ2-1; D: .; V: TRBV7-9; size: .; DNA: TGTGCCAGCACTTTAGGGGGAGGGGCTTACAATGAGCAGTTCTTC; CDR3: CASTLGGGAYNEQFF
J: TRBJ2-5; D: TRBD1; V: TRBV10-1; size: .; DNA: TGCGCCAGCAGTGAGTCCTCCGGGACAGGCGGAGAGACCCAGTACTTC; CDR3: CASSESSGTGGETQYF
J: TRBJ2-7; D: TRBD2; V: TRBV6-2/TRBV6-3; size: .; DNA: TGTGCCAGCAGCTCACTAGCGGGATACTACGAGCAGTACTTC; CDR3: CASSSLAGYYEQYF